Shown below are 14 T cell receptor beta chains from a single sample sequenced in a study of blood T cell repertoires in COVID-19. Assay: immunoSEQ multiplex PCR; the TCRdb copy retains only in-frame clones and omits some. The repertoire includes 140,000 or so clones, roughly nine tenths of them detected once, and roughly 2.5% sits in the top ten. What was sequenced was peripheral blood. Receptor source: a human donor with COVID-19, enrolled during active disease. The donor label of this sample is uncertain.

The rearrangement uses TRBV3-1 (or the pseudogene TRBV3-2) and TRBJ1-2; 8 nucleotides agree with TRBD1. The trim removed 2 bases at V and 4 bases at J, leaving 6 bases unmatched. The CDR3 length is 15 residues. Germline V gene data show CDR1 as LGHDT and CDR2 as YNNKEL (reference sequence). CDR3 sequence: CASSQTSTGAYGYTF. The CDR3 region has the DNA TGTGCCAGCAGCCAAACCTCGACAGGGGCCTATGGCTACACCTTC.

The CDR3 loop reads CASSEPANKYNEQFF. The DNA of the CDR3 is TGTGCCAGCAGTGAACCAGCGAATAAATACAATGAGCAGTTCTTC. The chain uses TRBV25-1 and TRBJ2-1; D call uncertain. The germline V gene encodes CDR1 MGHDK and CDR2 SYGVNS. The V end lost 2 bases, the J end lost 4 bases, and 12 bases lay between the germline ends. There are 15 residues in the CDR3.

The chain carries TRBV2 and TRBJ1-2; D is perhaps TRBD1 (6 bases). Trimming left V 4 bases short and J 4 bases short, with 13 bases between. The CDR3 consists of 14 residues. Looked up from germline, CDR1 is SNHLY and CDR2 is FYNNEI. CDR3 amino acids: CASSGDTLSYGYTF. CDR3 DNA sequence: TGTGCCAGCAGTGGGGACACACTTTCCTATGGCTACACCTTC.

The chain has TRBV5-1 and TRBJ1-2; 9 positions match TRBD1. From germline, CDR1 is SGHRS and CDR2 YFSETQ. CDR3 length: 16 residues. The junction had 14 bases not matched to a gene; V was cut back by 3 bases and J by 8 bases. This chain's CDR3 is CASSSASRGQGSGYTF. The CDR3 region has the DNA TGCGCCAGCAGCTCGGCGTCCCGGGGACAGGGATCCGGCTACACCTTC.

The V and J genes are TRBV7-3 and TRBJ2-3, with TRBD1 identical over 8 bases. J gave up 6 bases and V 1 base, and 12 bases lay outside the gene matches. The germline V gene encodes CDR1 SGHTA and CDR2 FQGTGA. The CDR3 runs 17 residues. The CDR3 spells CASSLRVQGQGGDTQYF. CDR3 DNA sequence: TGTGCCAGCAGCTTAAGGGTCCAAGGACAGGGAGGTGATACGCAGTATTTT.

The chain joins TRBV9 to TRBJ1-2; 11 positions match TRBD1. The junction had 0 bases not matched to a gene; V was cut back by 0 bases and J by 2 bases. Per germline, CDR1 SGDLS and CDR2 YYNGEE. This CDR3 region has 15 residues. CDR3 sequence reads: CASSVGTGGNYGYTF. Here the CDR3 DNA reads TGTGCCAGCAGCGTAGGGACAGGGGGCAACTATGGCTACACCTTC.

J is TRBJ2-1 and V is TRBV6-5, with 9 bases matching TRBD1. This CDR3 has 13 residues. The trim removed 8 bases at V and 6 bases at J, leaving 5 bases unmatched. Germline assignment: CDR1 MNHEY and CDR2 SVGAGI. CDR3 amino acids: CASQQGASNEQFF. In nucleotides, the CDR3 is TGTGCCAGCCAACAGGGGGCCAGCAATGAGCAGTTCTTC.

The chain employs TRBV10-2 and TRBJ1-2; D gene unclear. Deletions cut 2 bases from V and 5 bases from J, with 12 bases between. The CDR3 extends over 14 amino acids. Germline values: CDR1 WSHSY, CDR2 SAAADI. In DNA form, the CDR3 reads TGCGCCAGCAGTGAGATGGGAGGTTTTTATGGCTACACCTTC. This translates into CASSEMGGFYGYTF.

The sample holds one count of this clone. The V and J genes are TRBV2 and TRBJ2-7; D call uncertain. The CDR3 spans 14 residues. Germline V CDR1 and CDR2: SNHLY, FYNNEI. Trimming took 5 bases from V and 2 from J, leaving 13 bases between them. CDR3 bases: TGTGCCAGCAGTCCGAGCTATGGAGCCTACGAGCAGTACTTC. Translation: CASSPSYGAYEQYF. Using reference TRBV2 and TRBJ2-7 for the parts outside the CDR3, the full variable domain is EPEVTQTPSHQVTQMGQEVILRCVPISNHLYFYWYRQILGQKVEFLVSFYNNEISEKSEIFDDQFSVERPDGSNFTLKIRSTKLEDSAMYFCASSPSYGAYEQYFGPGTRLTVT.

The chain uses TRBV7-9 and TRBJ1-2; possible D gene TRBD1, 5 bases. Germline assignment: CDR1 SEHNR and CDR2 FQNEAQ (reference sequence). This CDR3 is built from 14 residues. Trimming shortened V by 8 bases and J by 2 bases, and 15 bases separated the two germline ends. The CDR3 loop reads CASLGREVNYGYTF. CDR3 bases: TGTGCCAGCCTCGGCAGGGAAGTCAACTATGGCTACACCTTC. Using reference TRBV7-9 and TRBJ1-2 for the parts outside the CDR3, the full variable domain is DTGVSQNPRHKITKRGQNVTFRCDPISEHNRLYWYRQTLGQGPEFLTYFQNEAQLEKSRLLSDRFSAERPKGSFSTLEIQRTEQGDSAMYLCASLGREVNYGYTFGSGTRLTVV.

The CDR3 bases are TGTGCCAGCAGCTTGTCAGGGGGGACCTATGGCTACACCTTC. Translated: CASSLSGGTYGYTF. The chain recombines TRBV5-4 with TRBJ1-2; 7 bases align to TRBD1. Germline V gives CDR1 SGHNT, CDR2 YYREEE (reference sequence). CDR3 length: 14 residues. The V and J ends lost 1 base and 4 bases, in that order; junction bases with no gene match: 4.

This sequence joins TRBV6-2 or TRBV6-3 and TRBJ1-6, with a tentative D call TRBD1 (6 bases). V was pared by 0 bases and J by 10 bases, with 16 bases between. The V gene's germline CDR1 is MNHEY and CDR2 SVGEGT. This CDR3 has 16 amino acids. The CDR3 DNA follows: TGTGCCAGCAGTTACTCGAGTGCCAGGGGTGGCTCACCCCTCCACTTT. Protein sequence: CASSYSSARGGSPLHF.

This clone has a handful of counts. The CDR3 loop is CASKGDGNQPQHF. As DNA, the CDR3 is TGTGCCAGTAAGGGGGACGGCAATCAGCCCCAGCATTTT. V is TRBV2 and J is TRBJ1-5, with D maybe TRBD1 (6 bases). Germline CDR1 reads SNHLY; CDR2 reads FYNNEI. Trimming shortened V by 9 bases and J by 2 bases, and 11 bases separated the two germline ends. This CDR3 region has 13 residues.

The chain couples TRBV30 to TRBJ1-5; D remains unclear. The length of the CDR3 is 12 residues. Trimming pared 5 bases from V and 7 bases from J, leaving 12 bases between. Per the germline V gene, CDR1 is GTSNPN and CDR2 is SVGIG (reference sequence). CDR3 protein: CAWASGGQPQHF. The CDR3 coding sequence is TGTGCCTGGGCCTCGGGAGGCCAGCCCCAGCATTTT.